The clone carrying this T cell receptor beta chain was observed a handful of times. Its antigen remains unknown. Individual cDNA molecules (in the library) carried attached unique molecular identifiers. In the original workflow: Individual samples carried between roughly 20,000 and 690,600 TCRs, with some 100,000 as the median. TCRdb called the 5' RACE reads again in MiXCR, with one record for every CDR3 protein. What appears here as the V and J calls and clone size reflects TCRdb's work, not the paper's. The sample comprises about 80,000 distinct CDR3 sequences, about a sixth of which are singletons, and under 7.5% rests with the top ten. Total RNA was isolated from whole blood that had not been fractionated. V was clipped by 7 bases and J by 1 base, with 13 bases between them. This CDR3 has 14 residues. This specimen belongs to a study of human T cells and chemical hapten exposure. Study as a whole: Small volume differences among pooled libraries mainly caused per-sample TCR yield variation.

Whole-study results and caveats: With regard to DPC sensitization, TCRs above 1 in 1000 frequency did not change.

The J gene is TRBJ1-1, the V gene TRBV12-3 or TRBV12-4; perhaps TRBD1 as D (6 bases). The source of this sequence is a female donor in good health. CDR3 region: CASKLSTGNTEAFF. DNA of the CDR3: TGTGCCAGCAAACTATCGACAGGGAACACTGAAGCTTTCTTT.